The rows below give T cell receptor beta chains drawn from one sample of a study of blood T cells in healthy people across ages. One entry per CDR3 protein, called by TCRdb with MiXCR from the 5' RACE reads. The sample shows around 1,600,000 distinct CDR3 sequences, 35% to 45% of them seen only once. The sequenced material came from blood. Receptors originate from a woman younger than 30 in good health. Each CDR3 is given with its conserved first and last residue. Each record gives: clone size, V gene, D gene, J gene, CDR3 protein, CDR3 DNA. The D gene is left open where the match is weak. Only part of the rows carry a size: once, few, many, or a class if the clone is expanded.

abundance: few
v_gene: TRBV6-4
d_gene: .
j_gene: TRBJ2-2
CDR3aa: CASSDTSTGELFF
CDR3nt: TGTGCCAGCAGTGACACTAGCACCGGGGAGCTGTTTTTT

abundance: .
v_gene: TRBV6-2/TRBV6-3
d_gene: TRBD2
j_gene: TRBJ2-1
CDR3aa: CASRIIAGEQFF
CDR3nt: TGTGCCAGCAGGATAATAGCGGGGGAGCAGTTCTTC

abundance: few
v_gene: TRBV6-5
d_gene: TRBD1
j_gene: TRBJ2-1
CDR3aa: CASSYSEGGFNEQFF
CDR3nt: TGTGCCAGCAGTTACTCGGAAGGGGGCTTTAATGAGCAGTTCTTC

abundance: many
v_gene: TRBV12-3/TRBV12-4
d_gene: .
j_gene: TRBJ1-2
CDR3aa: CASSLVPGYGYTF
CDR3nt: TGTGCCAGCAGTTTAGTTCCAGGCTATGGCTACACCTTC

abundance: .
v_gene: TRBV6-2/TRBV6-3
d_gene: TRBD2
j_gene: TRBJ2-7
CDR3aa: CASSRRLAGHYNEQYF
CDR3nt: TGTGCCAGCAGTCGCAGACTAGCGGGCCACTACAATGAGCAGTACTTC

abundance: .
v_gene: TRBV6-5
d_gene: .
j_gene: TRBJ2-1
CDR3aa: CASRPLTGGEHNEQFF
CDR3nt: TGTGCCAGCAGGCCCCTTACGGGCGGCGAACACAATGAGCAGTTCTTC

abundance: .
v_gene: TRBV7-2
d_gene: .
j_gene: TRBJ2-5
CDR3aa: CASSYMALREETQYF
CDR3nt: TGTGCCAGCAGTTATATGGCTCTCCGGGAGGAGACCCAGTACTTC

abundance: many
v_gene: TRBV11-2
d_gene: .
j_gene: TRBJ2-1
CDR3aa: CASSRLVNEQFF
CDR3nt: TGTGCCAGCAGCCGACTAGTAAACGAGCAGTTCTTC

abundance: .
v_gene: TRBV5-1
d_gene: TRBD1
j_gene: TRBJ2-7
CDR3aa: CASSIASGTGAPYEQYF
CDR3nt: TGCGCCAGCAGCATCGCTTCCGGGACAGGGGCCCCCTACGAGCAGTACTTC

abundance: few
v_gene: TRBV20-1
d_gene: .
j_gene: TRBJ1-1
CDR3aa: CSALSVLATEAFF
CDR3nt: TGCAGTGCTCTCTCTGTCTTAGCCACTGAAGCTTTCTTT

abundance: .
v_gene: TRBV30
d_gene: .
j_gene: TRBJ2-1
CDR3aa: CAWSALAREQFF
CDR3nt: TGTGCCTGGAGTGCCCTAGCTCGGGAGCAGTTCTTC

abundance: .
v_gene: TRBV6-6
d_gene: .
j_gene: TRBJ2-7
CDR3aa: CASSYLGTTSYEQYF
CDR3nt: TGTGCCAGCAGTTATCTCGGGACAACGTCCTACGAGCAGTACTTC

abundance: .
v_gene: TRBV7-8
d_gene: .
j_gene: TRBJ2-5
CDR3aa: CASSSRATNNEQYF
CDR3nt: TGTGCCAGCAGCTCGAGGGCTACTAACAATGAGCAGTACTTC

abundance: few
v_gene: TRBV10-3
d_gene: .
j_gene: TRBJ1-2
CDR3aa: CAISDTGGYTF
CDR3nt: TGTGCCATCAGTGACACCGGTGGCTACACCTTC

abundance: few
v_gene: TRBV28
d_gene: .
j_gene: TRBJ2-1
CDR3aa: CASSFTGVVNEQFF
CDR3nt: TGTGCCAGCAGTTTCACTGGAGTTGTGAATGAGCAGTTCTTC

abundance: .
v_gene: TRBV29-1
d_gene: TRBD1
j_gene: TRBJ2-1
CDR3aa: CSVDPGQGLVEQFF
CDR3nt: TGCAGCGTTGACCCGGGACAGGGTTTAGTTGAGCAGTTCTTC

abundance: .
v_gene: TRBV6-5
d_gene: TRBD1
j_gene: TRBJ2-7
CDR3aa: CASSYAGQANEQYF
CDR3nt: TGTGCCAGCAGTTACGCGGGACAGGCCAATGAGCAGTACTTC

abundance: few
v_gene: TRBV29-1
d_gene: TRBD1
j_gene: TRBJ2-4
CDR3aa: CSVVRDRGLVQYF
CDR3nt: TGCAGCGTAGTCCGGGACAGGGGACTGGTGCAGTACTTC

abundance: .
v_gene: TRBV5-1
d_gene: .
j_gene: TRBJ2-3
CDR3aa: CASSPNPRDTQYF
CDR3nt: TGCGCCAGCAGCCCAAACCCTAGAGATACGCAGTATTTT

abundance: few
v_gene: TRBV3-1
d_gene: .
j_gene: TRBJ2-1
CDR3aa: CASSLGGVGSSYNEQFF
CDR3nt: TGTGCCAGCAGCCTTGGAGGGGTAGGGAGCTCCTACAATGAGCAGTTCTTC

abundance: few
v_gene: TRBV12-3/TRBV12-4
d_gene: .
j_gene: TRBJ2-5
CDR3aa: CASSLEKTQYF
CDR3nt: TGTGCCAGCAGTCTAGAGAAGACCCAGTACTTC

abundance: few
v_gene: TRBV12-3/TRBV12-4
d_gene: .
j_gene: TRBJ2-7
CDR3aa: CASSVQGLLYEQYF
CDR3nt: TGTGCCAGCAGTGTACAGGGACTCCTCTACGAGCAGTACTTC

abundance: few
v_gene: TRBV29-1
d_gene: TRBD1
j_gene: TRBJ2-7
CDR3aa: CSVEDFGGQGTYEQYF
CDR3nt: TGCAGCGTTGAAGATTTCGGGGGACAGGGGACCTACGAGCAGTACTTC

abundance: few
v_gene: TRBV14
d_gene: .
j_gene: TRBJ1-2
CDR3aa: CASSQVDAREGRGYTF
CDR3nt: TGTGCCAGCAGCCAAGTAGATGCCAGGGAGGGGCGAGGCTACACCTTC

abundance: few
v_gene: TRBV27
d_gene: .
j_gene: TRBJ1-4
CDR3aa: CASSFGTGREKLFF
CDR3nt: TGTGCCAGCAGTTTCGGAACAGGGCGCGAAAAACTGTTTTTT

abundance: .
v_gene: TRBV4-1
d_gene: TRBD1
j_gene: TRBJ2-7
CDR3aa: CASSHRTGVSYEQYF
CDR3nt: TGCGCCAGCAGCCACAGGACAGGAGTCTCCTACGAGCAGTACTTC

abundance: .
v_gene: TRBV3-1
d_gene: TRBD1
j_gene: TRBJ2-5
CDR3aa: CASSQDEGQGRETQYF
CDR3nt: TGTGCCAGCAGCCAAGATGAGGGACAGGGTAGGGAGACCCAGTACTTC

abundance: few
v_gene: TRBV20-1
d_gene: .
j_gene: TRBJ2-7
CDR3aa: CSARSAENYEQYF
CDR3nt: TGCAGTGCTAGGTCGGCGGAAAACTACGAGCAGTACTTC

abundance: few
v_gene: TRBV20-1
d_gene: TRBD1
j_gene: TRBJ1-4
CDR3aa: CSARLAGGMEKLFF
CDR3nt: TGCAGTGCTAGGTTGGCAGGGGGCATGGAAAAACTGTTTTTT

abundance: few
v_gene: TRBV20-1
d_gene: TRBD1
j_gene: TRBJ1-2
CDR3aa: CSAYAGTGRYTF
CDR3nt: TGCAGTGCTTACGCCGGGACAGGGCGATACACCTTC

abundance: .
v_gene: TRBV7-2
d_gene: .
j_gene: TRBJ1-2
CDR3aa: CASSLDTYYDYTF
CDR3nt: TGTGCCAGCAGTCTAGACACTTACTATGACTACACCTTC

abundance: .
v_gene: TRBV12-3/TRBV12-4
d_gene: TRBD2
j_gene: TRBJ2-5
CDR3aa: CASIRTSEGETQYF
CDR3nt: TGTGCCAGCATTCGGACTAGCGAAGGCGAGACCCAGTACTTC

abundance: .
v_gene: TRBV9
d_gene: .
j_gene: TRBJ1-2
CDR3aa: CANSPVGAYGYTF
CDR3nt: TGTGCCAACAGCCCGGTGGGGGCCTATGGCTACACCTTC

abundance: many
v_gene: TRBV4-1
d_gene: TRBD2
j_gene: TRBJ2-1
CDR3aa: CASSPLRDYALFF
CDR3nt: TGCGCCAGCAGCCCCCTCCGGGACTATGCGTTGTTCTTC

abundance: .
v_gene: TRBV5-1
d_gene: .
j_gene: TRBJ2-3
CDR3aa: CASSRTAGGPDTQYF
CDR3nt: TGCGCCAGCAGCCGGACCGCTGGGGGTCCAGATACGCAGTATTTT

abundance: .
v_gene: TRBV9
d_gene: .
j_gene: TRBJ1-2
CDR3aa: CASSSRLGTNYGYTF
CDR3nt: TGTGCCAGCAGCTCCCGATTAGGGACTAACTATGGCTACACCTTC

abundance: few
v_gene: TRBV28
d_gene: .
j_gene: TRBJ2-1
CDR3aa: CASSFGTPSYNEQFF
CDR3nt: TGTGCCAGCAGTTTTGGGACGCCCTCCTACAATGAGCAGTTCTTC

abundance: few
v_gene: TRBV5-1
d_gene: .
j_gene: TRBJ1-2
CDR3aa: CASSPSTSGSYGYTF
CDR3nt: TGCGCCAGCAGCCCCTCTACTTCGGGAAGCTATGGCTACACCTTC

abundance: few
v_gene: TRBV20-1
d_gene: TRBD2
j_gene: TRBJ2-1
CDR3aa: CSARDASGTHYNEQFF
CDR3nt: TGCAGTGCTAGAGATGCGAGCGGGACCCATTACAATGAGCAGTTCTTC

abundance: once
v_gene: TRBV4-1
d_gene: .
j_gene: TRBJ2-5
CDR3aa: CASSQGSEKYF
CDR3nt: TGCGCCAGCAGCCAAGGTTCCGAGAAGTACTTC